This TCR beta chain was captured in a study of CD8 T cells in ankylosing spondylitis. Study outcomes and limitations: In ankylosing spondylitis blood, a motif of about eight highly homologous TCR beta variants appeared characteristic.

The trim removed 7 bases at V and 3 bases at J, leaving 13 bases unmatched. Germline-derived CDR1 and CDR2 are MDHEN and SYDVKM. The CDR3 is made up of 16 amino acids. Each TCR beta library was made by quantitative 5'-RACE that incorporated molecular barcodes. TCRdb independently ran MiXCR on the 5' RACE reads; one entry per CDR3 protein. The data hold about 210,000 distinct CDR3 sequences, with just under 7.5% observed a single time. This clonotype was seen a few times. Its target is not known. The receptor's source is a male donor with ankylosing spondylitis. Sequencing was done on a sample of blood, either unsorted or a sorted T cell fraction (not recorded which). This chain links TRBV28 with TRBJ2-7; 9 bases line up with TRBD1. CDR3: CASIEDWGQGFYEQYF. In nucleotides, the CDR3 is TGTGCCAGCATTGAGGATTGGGGACAGGGCTTCTACGAGCAGTACTTC.